This TCR beta chain was captured by sequencing in a study of blood T cell repertoires in COVID-19. Authors' analysis steps: Quantification of nucleated cells was approximated via reference gene primer amplification. Libraries were prepared by immunoSEQ multiplex PCR; TCRdb keeps only in-frame clonotypes and omits some of them. For V, J and clone size, that table is used; D and trimming come from the DNA. The sample includes hundreds of thousands of clones, around 89% of them seen just once. V was pared by 0 bases and J by 5 bases, with 7 bases of the junction left unmatched. CDR3 length: 17 amino acids. CDR1 and CDR2 (germline): LGHNT, FRNRAP. Which cohort a participant joined came from the clinical history participants gave. What the recovered Cohort 3 donors had was two negative PCRs, clearance, or symptom resolution.

This TCR derives from a man aged 25 to 45 who had recovered from COVID-19. The sequenced sample was PBMCs or T cells enriched from blood (not recorded which). J is TRBJ2-5 and V is TRBV12-5; 12 nucleotides line up with TRBD2. The CDR3 nucleotides read TGTGCTAGTGGTTTGGTAATACTAGCGGGAGGCATTGAGACCCAGTACTTC. Amino acids: CASGLVILAGGIETQYF.